The rows below give T cell receptor beta chains drawn from one sample of a study of T cells in Graves' hyperthyroidism and ophthalmopathy. TCRdb processed the multiplex PCR reads anew with MiXCR; each CDR3 protein has one entry. The data show roughly 400,000 distinct CDR3 sequences, 25% seen once. Sequencing input: blood. These receptors were taken from a man aged 45-65 years with Graves' hyperthyroidism. Both conserved end residues are part of each CDR3. A D gene is named only where the DNA matches it firmly. Not all rows give a size; the values are once, few, many and, for expanded clones, a class.

>TRBV7-9|17|few|NA|TRBJ1-6
TGTGCCAGCAGCTCCCCCCGGGACCCCGGGGTGAATTCACCCCTCCACTTT
CASSSPRDPGVNSPLHF
>TRBV28|17|few|TRBD1|TRBJ1-6
TGTGCCAGCAGTTTGCCCCTCCAGGGGGTACGGAATTCACCCCTCCACTTT
CASSLPLQGVRNSPLHF
>TRBV7-9|15|NA|NA|TRBJ2-7
TGTGCCAGCAGCTTAGTGGAGAATCTAAGATACGAGCAGTACTTC
CASSLVENLRYEQYF
>TRBV5-1|13|few|NA|TRBJ2-2
TGTGCCAGCAGCTTGTTGGCCACCGGGGAGCTGTTTTTT
CASSLLATGELFF
>TRBV12-5|16|few|NA|TRBJ1-1
TGTGCTAGTGGTTTGGTTACCGGGACGGACTCTCTTCAAGCTTTCTTT
CASGLVTGTDSLQAFF
>TRBV3-1|12|NA|TRBD2|TRBJ2-7
TGTGCCAGCAGCCAGGGAGGGTGGGAGCAGTACTTC
CASSQGGWEQYF
>TRBV29-1|17|few|TRBD2|TRBJ2-1
TGCAGCGTTGGAGGAGGGATCGCGACTAGCGGGAACAATGAGCAGTTCTTC
CSVGGGIATSGNNEQFF
>TRBV6-5|16|NA|NA|TRBJ1-6
TGTGCCAGCAGTTACTTATCCGGGATCCTTAATTCACCCCTCCACTTT
CASSYLSGILNSPLHF
>TRBV6-2/TRBV6-3|16|NA|TRBD2|TRBJ2-7
TGTGCCAGCAGTTCCCCGGGACTAGCGGAGACCTACGAGCAGTACTTC
CASSSPGLAETYEQYF
>TRBV28|17|many|NA|TRBJ2-4
TGTGCCAGCCCCCCGCGGCTGCCGGGGGTCGCCAAAAACATTCAGTACTTC
CASPPRLPGVAKNIQYF
>TRBV7-2|15|many|TRBD2|TRBJ2-1
TGTGCCAGCAGCTTAGTGGCTAGCGGGGGGGGTGAGCAGTTCTTC
CASSLVASGGGEQFF
>TRBV7-3|15|NA|NA|TRBJ2-2
TGTGCCAGCAGCTTAGGAGTGCGAGGGGCCGGGGAGCTGTTTTTT
CASSLGVRGAGELFF
>TRBV27|18|many|TRBD2|TRBJ2-1
TGTGCCAGCAGTTTATCCATACTAGCGGGAGGGCCAAAGAATGAGCAGTTCTTC
CASSLSILAGGPKNEQFF
>TRBV28|15|NA|NA|TRBJ2-3
TGTGCCAGCAGTTTCAAGCGGTCTAGCACAGATACGCAGTATTTT
CASSFKRSSTDTQYF
>TRBV10-1|18|few|TRBD2|TRBJ2-7
TGCGCCAGCAGTGAGTCGATCCCGACAGCGGGAGGGCGGTACGAGCAGTACTTC
CASSESIPTAGGRYEQYF
>TRBV20-1|15|few|NA|TRBJ2-3
TGCAGTGCTAGAGACGCCGCGGTTAGCACAGATACGCAGTATTTT
CSARDAAVSTDTQYF
>TRBV5-5|15|many|TRBD1|TRBJ2-1
TGTGCCAGCAGCCCCCGGGACAGAACTTACAATGAGCAGTTCTTC
CASSPRDRTYNEQFF
>TRBV9|19|few|NA|TRBJ1-2
TGTGCCAGCAGCGTAGTAGAGGGGTACGGCTGGAGATTTAACTATGGCTACACCTTC
CASSVVEGYGWRFNYGYTF
>TRBV20-1|14|NA|NA|TRBJ2-3
TGCAGTGCTAGAGATCAGGTCCGCACAGATACGCAGTATTTT
CSARDQVRTDTQYF
>TRBV29-1|12|few|NA|TRBJ2-5
TGCAGCGTTGAATACCTGCAAGAGACCCAGTACTTC
CSVEYLQETQYF
>TRBV20-1|14|few|NA|TRBJ1-6
TGCAGTGCTAGAGTGGGGACGGGAAATTCACCCCTCCACTTT
CSARVGTGNSPLHF
>TRBV20-1|10|NA|NA|TRBJ1-2
TGCAGTGCTTTAAACTATGGCTACACCTTC
CSALNYGYTF
>TRBV7-3|16|once|NA|TRBJ2-3
TGTGTCAGCAGCCCTCAATGGACTACCTCCACAGATACGCAGTATTTT
CVSSPQWTTSTDTQYF
>TRBV2|15|NA|NA|TRBJ1-6
TGTGCCAGCAGTGACAGGGAACTAATTAATTCACCCCTCCACTTT
CASSDRELINSPLHF
>TRBV28|16|few|TRBD1|TRBJ2-2
TGTGCCAGCAGTACCCACAGGGGAGCTACTGCCGGGGAGCTGTTTTTT
CASSTHRGATAGELFF
>TRBV12-3/TRBV12-4|13|few|TRBD2|TRBJ2-7
TGTGCCAGCAGTTTTTATGGGGGGGACGAGCAGTACTTC
CASSFYGGDEQYF
>TRBV14|13|few|NA|TRBJ1-3
TGTGCCAGCAGCCAGATCGCGGGAAACACCATATATTTT
CASSQIAGNTIYF
>TRBV2|16|many|TRBD2|TRBJ2-7
TGTGCCAGCAGTGAAGTTCTAGCGGGAGTTCACTACGAGCAGTACTTC
CASSEVLAGVHYEQYF
>TRBV27|15|few|NA|TRBJ2-3
TGTGCCAGCAGTTTATACACTAGCAGTTCGGATACGCAGTATTTT
CASSLYTSSSDTQYF
>TRBV7-3|15|many|TRBD2|TRBJ2-5
TGTGCCAGCAGCGCAACAAGCGGGGGCCTCGGGACCCAGTACTTC
CASSATSGGLGTQYF
>TRBV24-1|13|few|NA|TRBJ2-3
TGTGCCACCAAGGGTACTATGACAGATACGCAGTATTTT
CATKGTMTDTQYF
>TRBV5-1|13|NA|TRBD1|TRBJ2-3
TGCGCCAGCCGGACAGGACACACAGATACGCAGTATTTT
CASRTGHTDTQYF
>TRBV19|9|NA|NA|TRBJ2-2
TGTGCCAGTACCGGGGAGCTGTTTTTT
CASTGELFF
>TRBV20-1|12|NA|NA|TRBJ1-2
TGCAGTGCTAGGGGATTCAACTATGGCTACACCTTC
CSARGFNYGYTF
>TRBV9|15|NA|TRBD2|TRBJ2-1
TGTGCCAGCAGCGTCTTCGGGAGGAGGGAGAATGAGCAGTTCTTC
CASSVFGRRENEQFF
>TRBV20-1|11|many|NA|TRBJ2-7
TGCAGTGCTACGCAGGCCTACGAGCAGTACTTC
CSATQAYEQYF
>TRBV2|15|many|NA|TRBJ2-3
TGTGCCAGCCTCGAGGATTCCGTTAGCACAGATACGCAGTATTTT
CASLEDSVSTDTQYF
>TRBV12-5|13|NA|TRBD2|TRBJ2-5
TGTGCTAGTGGAGACGGACTAGACGAGACCCAGTACTTC
CASGDGLDETQYF
>TRBV19|14|NA|NA|TRBJ2-2
TGTGCCAGTAGTATTTGGGCCGACACCGGGGAGCTGTTTTTT
CASSIWADTGELFF
>TRBV5-1|17|few|NA|TRBJ2-2
TGCGCCAGCAGCTCGAATGGGCGGACATTGAACACCGGGGAGCTGTTTTTT
CASSSNGRTLNTGELFF
>TRBV5-1|17|few|NA|TRBJ2-5
TGCGCCAGCAGCTTGGTGGTCGGGCGGAGAGGAGGAGAGACCCAGTACTTC
CASSLVVGRRGGETQYF